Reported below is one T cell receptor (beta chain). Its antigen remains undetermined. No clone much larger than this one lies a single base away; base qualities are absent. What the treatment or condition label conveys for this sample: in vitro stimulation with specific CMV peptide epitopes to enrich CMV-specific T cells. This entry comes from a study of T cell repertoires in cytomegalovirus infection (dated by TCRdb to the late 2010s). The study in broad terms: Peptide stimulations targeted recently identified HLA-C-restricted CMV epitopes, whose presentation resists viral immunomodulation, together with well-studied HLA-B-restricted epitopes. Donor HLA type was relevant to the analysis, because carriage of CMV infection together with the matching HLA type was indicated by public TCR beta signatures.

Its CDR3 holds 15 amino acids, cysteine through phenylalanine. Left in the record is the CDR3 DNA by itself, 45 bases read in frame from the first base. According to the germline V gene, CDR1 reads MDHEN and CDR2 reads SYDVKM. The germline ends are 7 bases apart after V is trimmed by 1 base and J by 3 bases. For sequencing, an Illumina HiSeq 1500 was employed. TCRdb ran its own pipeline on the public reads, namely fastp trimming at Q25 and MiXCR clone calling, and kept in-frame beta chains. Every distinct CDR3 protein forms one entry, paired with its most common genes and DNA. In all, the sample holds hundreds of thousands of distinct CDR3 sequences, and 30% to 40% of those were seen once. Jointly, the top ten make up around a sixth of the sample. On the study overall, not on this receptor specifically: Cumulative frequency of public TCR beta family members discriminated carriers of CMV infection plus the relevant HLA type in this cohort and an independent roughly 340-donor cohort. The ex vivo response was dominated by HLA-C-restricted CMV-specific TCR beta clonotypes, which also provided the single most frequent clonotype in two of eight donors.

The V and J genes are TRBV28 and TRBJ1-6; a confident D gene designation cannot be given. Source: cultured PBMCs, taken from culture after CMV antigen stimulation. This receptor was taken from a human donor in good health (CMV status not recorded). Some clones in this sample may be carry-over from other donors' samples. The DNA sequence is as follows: TGTGCCAGCAGTTTATCCCTATACTATAATTCACCCCTCCACTTT. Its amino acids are CASSLSLYYNSPLHF.